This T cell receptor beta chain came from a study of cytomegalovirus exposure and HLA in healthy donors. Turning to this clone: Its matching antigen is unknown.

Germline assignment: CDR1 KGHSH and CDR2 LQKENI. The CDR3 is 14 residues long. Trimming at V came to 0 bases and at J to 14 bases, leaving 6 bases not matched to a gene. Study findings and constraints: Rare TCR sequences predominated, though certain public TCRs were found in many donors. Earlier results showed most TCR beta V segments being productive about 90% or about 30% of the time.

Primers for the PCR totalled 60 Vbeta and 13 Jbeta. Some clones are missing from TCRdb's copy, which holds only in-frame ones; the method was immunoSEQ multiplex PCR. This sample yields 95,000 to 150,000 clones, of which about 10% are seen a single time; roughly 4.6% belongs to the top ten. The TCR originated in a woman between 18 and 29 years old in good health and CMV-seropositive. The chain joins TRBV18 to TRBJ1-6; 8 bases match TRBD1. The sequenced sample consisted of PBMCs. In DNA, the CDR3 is TGTGCCAGCTCACCACCGGACAGGGCTCTCGCCCTCCACTTT. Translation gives CASSPPDRALALHF.